Only a few counts were recorded for the clone carrying this T cell receptor (beta chain). This entry comes from a study of blood T cell repertoires in COVID-19. On the study more broadly: Some COVID-19 samples were acute and others convalescent; all came from the United States, Italy and Spain. The analysed material was cDNA or gDNA that came from T cells, B-cell-depleted T cells, or PBMCs.

Sequencing used immunoSEQ multiplex PCR; TCRdb keeps in-frame clones, though not all of them. The table includes 150,000 or so clones, 75% to 90% detected once. This receptor was identified in a human donor in a cohort sampled during active COVID-19. The sequenced material came from peripheral blood.

The CDR3 region has the DNA TGTGCCAGCAGTGGACCAGGGGGCAGCAATCAGCCCCAGCATTTT. Its protein is CASSGPGGSNQPQHF. J is TRBJ1-5 and V is TRBV2, with 8 nucleotides matching TRBD1. The germline CDR1 and CDR2 sequences are SNHLY and FYNNEI. The CDR3 sequence is 15 residues long. V lost 4 bases, J lost 1 base, and 3 bases stayed unmatched. Using reference TRBV2 and TRBJ1-5 for the parts outside the CDR3, the full variable domain is EPEVTQTPSHQVTQMGQEVILRCVPISNHLYFYWYRQILGQKVEFLVSFYNNEISEKSEIFDDQFSVERPDGSNFTLKIRSTKLEDSAMYFCASSGPGGSNQPQHFGDGTRLSIL.